Detailed here is one T cell receptor beta chain. What it binds is unknown. Given a much more abundant clone one base away, this may be a read error. The sample is drawn from a study of T-cell memory formation after mild COVID-19. As for the study in general: TCR clusters were largely donor specific. General study findings and limits: Mainly in CM and EM were contracting CD4+ clones; CD8+ were in EMRA.

With constant-segment primers, 5'RACE yielded cDNA libraries of TCR alpha and TCR beta that carried sample barcodes and UMIs. One entry per CDR3 protein, called by TCRdb with MiXCR from the 5' RACE reads. The table lists about 140,000 distinct CDR3 sequences, roughly 13% of them singletons. Germline V gene lookup returns CDR1 LGHNA and CDR2 YSLEER. The CDR3 has 15 residues. Trimming shortened V by 0 bases and J by 1 base, and 9 bases separated the two germline ends. The rearrangement uses TRBV4-3 and TRBJ1-1, with D maybe TRBD1 (5 bases). The TCR originated in an adult woman who had mild COVID-19 (a few samples of this study predate the infection). Cell type and time point are not known. The sequenced material came from PBMCs or a T cell subset sorted from them (not recorded which). CDR3 amino acids: CASSQDRVRNTEAFF. The CDR3 DNA is TGCGCCAGCAGCCAAGACAGGGTGAGGAACACTGAAGCTTTCTTT.